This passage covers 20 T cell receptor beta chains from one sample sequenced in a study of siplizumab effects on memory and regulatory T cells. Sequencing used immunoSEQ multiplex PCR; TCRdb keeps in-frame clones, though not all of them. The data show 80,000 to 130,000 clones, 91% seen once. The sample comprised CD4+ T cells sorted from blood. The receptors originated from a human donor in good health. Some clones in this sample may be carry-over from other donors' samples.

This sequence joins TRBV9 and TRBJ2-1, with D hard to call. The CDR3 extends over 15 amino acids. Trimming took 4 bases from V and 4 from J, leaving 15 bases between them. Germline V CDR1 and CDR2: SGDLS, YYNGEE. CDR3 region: CASSTTPSRYNEQFF. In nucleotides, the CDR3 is TGTGCCAGCAGCACCACCCCCTCACGGTACAATGAGCAGTTCTTC.

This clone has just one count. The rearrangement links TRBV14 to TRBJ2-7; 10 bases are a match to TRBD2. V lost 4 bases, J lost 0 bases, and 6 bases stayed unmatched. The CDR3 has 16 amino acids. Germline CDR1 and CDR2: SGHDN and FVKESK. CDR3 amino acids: CASSPPRLAGSYEQYF. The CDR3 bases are TGTGCCAGCAGCCCCCCGCGACTAGCGGGCTCCTACGAGCAGTACTTC.

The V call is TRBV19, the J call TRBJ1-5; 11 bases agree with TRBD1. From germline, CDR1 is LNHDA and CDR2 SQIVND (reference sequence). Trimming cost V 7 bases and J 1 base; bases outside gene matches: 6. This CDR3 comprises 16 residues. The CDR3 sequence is CASNGQGAMSNQPQHF. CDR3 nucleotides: TGTGCCAGTAATGGACAGGGGGCTATGAGCAATCAGCCCCAGCATTTT.

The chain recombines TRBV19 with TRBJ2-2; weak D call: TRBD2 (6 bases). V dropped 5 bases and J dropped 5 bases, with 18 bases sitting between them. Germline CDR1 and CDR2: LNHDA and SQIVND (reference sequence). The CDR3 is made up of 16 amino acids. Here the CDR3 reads CASSARGGGRTGELFF. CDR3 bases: TGTGCCAGTAGTGCTAGAGGTGGAGGGCGAACCGGGGAGCTGTTTTTT.

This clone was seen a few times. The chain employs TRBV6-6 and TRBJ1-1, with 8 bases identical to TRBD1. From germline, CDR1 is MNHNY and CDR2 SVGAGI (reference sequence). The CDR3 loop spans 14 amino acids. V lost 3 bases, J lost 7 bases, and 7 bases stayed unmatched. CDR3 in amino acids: CASSYGTGFNEAFF. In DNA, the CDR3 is TGTGCCAGCAGTTATGGGACAGGATTCAATGAAGCTTTCTTT.

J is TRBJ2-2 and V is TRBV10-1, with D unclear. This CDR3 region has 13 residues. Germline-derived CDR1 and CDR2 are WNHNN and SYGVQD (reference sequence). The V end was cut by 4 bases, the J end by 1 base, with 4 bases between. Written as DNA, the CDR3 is TGCGCCAGCAGTGCCAGGAACACCGGGGAGCTGTTTTTT. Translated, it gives CASSARNTGELFF.

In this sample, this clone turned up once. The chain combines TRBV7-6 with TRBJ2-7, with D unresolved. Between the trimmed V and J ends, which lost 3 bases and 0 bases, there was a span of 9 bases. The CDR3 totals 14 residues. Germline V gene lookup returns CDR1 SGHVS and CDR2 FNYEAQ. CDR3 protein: CASSLSAGSYEQYF. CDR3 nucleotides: TGTGCCAGCAGCTTGAGCGCTGGCTCCTACGAGCAGTACTTC.

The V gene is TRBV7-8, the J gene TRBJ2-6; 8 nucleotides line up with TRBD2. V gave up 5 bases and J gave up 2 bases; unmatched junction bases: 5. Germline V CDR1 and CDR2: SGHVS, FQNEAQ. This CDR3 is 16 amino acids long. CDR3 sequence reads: CASSLPGGAGANVLTF. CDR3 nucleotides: TGTGCCAGCAGCCTCCCGGGAGGGGCTGGGGCCAACGTCCTGACTTTC.

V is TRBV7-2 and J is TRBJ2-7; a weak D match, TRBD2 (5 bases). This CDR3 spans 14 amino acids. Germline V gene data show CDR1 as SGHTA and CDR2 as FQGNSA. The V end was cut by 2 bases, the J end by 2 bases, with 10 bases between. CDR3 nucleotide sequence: TGTGCCAGCAGCTTAAGTCCGGGGACCTACGAGCAGTACTTC. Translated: CASSLSPGTYEQYF.

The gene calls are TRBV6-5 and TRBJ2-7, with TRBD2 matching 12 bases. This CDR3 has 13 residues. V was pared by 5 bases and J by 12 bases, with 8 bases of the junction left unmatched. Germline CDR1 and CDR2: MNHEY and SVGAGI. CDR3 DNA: TGTGCCAGCAGTCAGACTAGCGGGAGCTTCCGGTACTTC. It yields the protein CASSQTSGSFRYF.

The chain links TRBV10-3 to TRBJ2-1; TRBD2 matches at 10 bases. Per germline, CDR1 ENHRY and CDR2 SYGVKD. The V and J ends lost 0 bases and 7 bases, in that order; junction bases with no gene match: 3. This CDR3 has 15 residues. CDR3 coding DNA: TGTGCCATCAGTGAGTCCCAAGCGGGGGGGAATGAGCAGTTCTTC. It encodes CAISESQAGGNEQFF.

In DNA form, the CDR3 reads TGTGCCAGCTCACAAGCGACAGAGGGCTACACCTTC. This translates into CASSQATEGYTF. J is TRBJ1-2 and V is TRBV18; a weak D match, TRBD1 (5 bases). The CDR3 has 12 residues. V was clipped by 4 bases and J by 8 bases, with 11 bases between them. Germline values: CDR1 KGHSH, CDR2 LQKENI.

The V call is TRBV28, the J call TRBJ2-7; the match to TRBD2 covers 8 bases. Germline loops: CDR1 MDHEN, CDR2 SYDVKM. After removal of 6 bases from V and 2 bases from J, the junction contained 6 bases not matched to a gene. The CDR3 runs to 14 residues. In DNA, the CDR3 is TGTGCCAGCAGAAAAGCGGGAGATCCCTACGAGCAGTACTTC. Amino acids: CASRKAGDPYEQYF.

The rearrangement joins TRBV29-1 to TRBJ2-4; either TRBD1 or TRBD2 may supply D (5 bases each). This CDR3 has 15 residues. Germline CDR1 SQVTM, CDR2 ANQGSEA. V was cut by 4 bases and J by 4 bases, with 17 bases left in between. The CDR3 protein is CSVGQLGVAKNIQYF. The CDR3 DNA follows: TGCAGCGTTGGCCAGTTGGGGGTGGCGAAAAACATTCAGTACTTC. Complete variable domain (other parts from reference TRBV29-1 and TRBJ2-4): SAVISQKPSRDICQRGTSLTIQCQVDSQVTMMFWYRQQPGQSLTLIATANQGSEATYESGFVIDKFPISRPNLTFSTLTVSNMSPEDSSIYLCSVGQLGVAKNIQYFGAGTRLSVL.

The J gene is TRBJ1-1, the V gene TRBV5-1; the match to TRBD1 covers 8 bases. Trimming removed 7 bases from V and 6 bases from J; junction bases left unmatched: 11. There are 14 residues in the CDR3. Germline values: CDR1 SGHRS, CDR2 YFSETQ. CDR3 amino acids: CASAKVGTGPEAFF. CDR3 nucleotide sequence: TGCGCCAGCGCAAAAGTGGGGACAGGCCCTGAAGCTTTCTTT.

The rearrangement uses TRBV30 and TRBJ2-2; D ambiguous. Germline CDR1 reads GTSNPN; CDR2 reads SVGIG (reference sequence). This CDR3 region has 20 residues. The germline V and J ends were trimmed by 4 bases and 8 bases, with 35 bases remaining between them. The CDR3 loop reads CAWNVRPIRPGQVILGELFF. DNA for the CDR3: TGTGCCTGGAACGTACGACCGATCCGCCCCGGGCAGGTGATTTTAGGGGAGCTGTTTTTT. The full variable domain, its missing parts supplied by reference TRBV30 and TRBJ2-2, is SQTIHQWPATLVQPVGSPLSLECTVEGTSNPNLYWYRQAAGRGLQLLFYSVGIGQISSEVPQNLSASRPQDRQFILSSKKLLLSDSGFYLCAWNVRPIRPGQVILGELFFGEGSRLTVL.

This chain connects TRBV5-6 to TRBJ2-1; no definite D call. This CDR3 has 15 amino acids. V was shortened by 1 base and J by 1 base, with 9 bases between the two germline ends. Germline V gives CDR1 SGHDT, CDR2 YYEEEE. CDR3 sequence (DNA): TGTGCCAGCAGCTTGAGGCTCGATTCCTACAATGAGCAGTTCTTC. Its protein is CASSLRLDSYNEQFF.

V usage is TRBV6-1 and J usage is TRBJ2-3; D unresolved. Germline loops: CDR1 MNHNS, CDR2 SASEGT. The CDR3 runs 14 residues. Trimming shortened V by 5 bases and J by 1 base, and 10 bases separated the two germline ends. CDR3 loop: CASSRAQGTDTQYF. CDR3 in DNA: TGTGCCAGCAGTAGGGCCCAGGGCACAGATACGCAGTATTTT.

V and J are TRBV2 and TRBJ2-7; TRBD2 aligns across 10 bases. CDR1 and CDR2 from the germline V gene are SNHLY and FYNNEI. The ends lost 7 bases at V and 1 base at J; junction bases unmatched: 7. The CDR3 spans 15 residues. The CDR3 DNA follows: TGTGCCAGCACAGCGGGAGGGTCCAAGTCCTACGAGCAGTACTTC. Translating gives CASTAGGSKSYEQYF.

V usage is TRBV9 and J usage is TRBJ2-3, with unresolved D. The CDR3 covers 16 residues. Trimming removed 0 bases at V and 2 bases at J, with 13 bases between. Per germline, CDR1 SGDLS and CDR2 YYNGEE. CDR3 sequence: CASSVVGPTSTDTQYF. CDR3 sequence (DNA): TGTGCCAGCAGCGTAGTAGGACCTACGTCCACAGATACGCAGTATTTT.